Only one count was recorded for the clone carrying this T cell receptor beta chain. Its cognate antigen is unknown. The data originate from a study of T cell responses to AZD1222 COVID-19 vaccine. General observations from the study: Two doses of AZD1222 preceded a rise in Spike-specific TCR breadth and depth. The sample set comprised mostly white British donors with more females, and clonal diversity was possibly underestimated.

The germline V gene encodes CDR1 SGHNT and CDR2 YYREEE (reference sequence). Trimming shortened V by 4 bases and J by 4 bases, and 15 bases separated the two germline ends. This CDR3 is built from 15 residues. The table came from immunoSEQ multiplex PCR; TCRdb's copy has only in-frame clones and leaves some out. Seen here are about 130,000 clones, around nine tenths observed once, and the top ten hold approximately 1.8%. The chain recombines TRBV5-4 with TRBJ2-1; perhaps D is TRBD1 or TRBD2 (7 bases each). Specimen: peripheral blood, collected on day 0 of AZD1222 vaccination. The sequence came from an adult in good health. Here the CDR3 reads CASSTQGGAYNEQFF. The CDR3 nucleotides read TGTGCCAGCAGCACCCAGGGGGGGGCTTACAATGAGCAGTTCTTC. Complete variable domain (other parts from reference TRBV5-4 and TRBJ2-1): ETGVTQSPTHLIKTRGQQVTLRCSSQSGHNTVSWYQQALGQGPQFIFQYYREEENGRGNFPPRFSGLQFPNYSSELNVNALELDDSALYLCASSTQGGAYNEQFFGPGTRLTVL.